Following are 3 T cell receptor beta chains from one sample sequenced in a study of T cell changes during pregnancy in multiple sclerosis (dated by TCRdb to the late 2010s). The library was made by the immunoSEQ multiplex PCR assay. Imported from immuneACCESS, the table was reduced by TCRdb to in-frame sequences with V and J called. These copies leave out some clones; in studies compared against another copy, an unresolved V gene accounts for under half, and the cause of the remainder is not known. This sample has about 55,000 clones in its table, and 90% of those were observed once. The ten largest clones take up 0.5% to 0.6% of the sample. The input for sequencing was CD4+ T cells from peripheral blood mononuclear cells, taken in the first trimester of pregnancy. The receptors stem from a female donor with multiple sclerosis, enrolled in a pregnancy study.

The J gene is TRBJ1-3, the V gene TRBV27, with TRBD1 matching over 8 bases. The V segment lost 7 bases and the J segment 1 base; nucleotides outside the gene matches: 6. From germline, CDR1 is MNHEY and CDR2 SMNVEV (reference sequence). There are 15 residues in the CDR3. CDR3 bases: TGTGCCAGCAAGAGGGACAGGTTTTCTGGAAACACCATATATTTT. This codes for CASKRDRFSGNTIYF.

The chain employs TRBV14 and TRBJ2-1; D call uncertain. Germline V gene data show CDR1 as SGHDN and CDR2 as FVKESK. The ends were cut back, 2 bases at V and 11 bases at J, with 7 bases in the middle. This CDR3 spans 11 amino acids. In nucleotides, the CDR3 is TGTGCCAGCAGCCAAACTGCGAAGCAGTTCTTC. It specifies CASSQTAKQFF.

The gene calls are TRBV19 and TRBJ2-1, with D unclear. The V end lost 0 bases, the J end lost 3 bases, and 6 bases lay between the germline ends. The CDR3 has 14 amino acids. In germline, CDR1 is LNHDA, CDR2 SQIVND (reference sequence). CDR3 nucleotide sequence: TGTGCCAGTAGTATAGACCCAGACTACAATGAGCAGTTCTTC. Translating it yields CASSIDPDYNEQFF.